Detailed here is one T cell receptor beta chain. Mismatch with germline at one junction end may stem from a read error. Sequenced by immunoSEQ multiplex PCR; TCRdb stores in-frame clones only, minus some. The sample has around 600,000 clones, approximately 95% seen once; the top ten hold approximately 0.11%. This specimen belongs to a study of shared clonotypes between healthy human individuals. Naive-designated CD8 cells lacked CD45RO, were positively enriched for CCR7, and omitted terminally differentiated effector memory CD45RA+ cells. The CDR3 has 15 residues. The germline V gene has CDR1 SGHNT and CDR2 YYREEE (reference sequence).

The sequencing sample was made of naive CD8+ T cells sorted from blood. V usage is TRBV5-4 and J usage is TRBJ2-5; maybe TRBD1 (6 bases). The TCR sequence derives from a woman between 25 and 40 years old in good health. The CDR3 DNA sequence: TGTGCCAGCAGCTACCAGGGGAGCCACCACGAGACCCAGTACTTC. The encoded protein is CASSYQGSHHETQYF.